The sample holds many counts of the clone carrying this TCR beta chain. The antigen remains undetermined. The time point: newly diagnosed GD, antithyroid drugs for less than 3 months. Researchers made the TCR library from RNA that was extracted from PBMCs. The patients included were those that came from an endocrinology department in Xi'an, China. This CDR3 region has 15 residues. V was cut by 3 bases and J by 2 bases, with 14 bases left in between. The germline V gene has CDR1 LNHDA and CDR2 SQIVND (reference sequence). Arm-PCR of CDR3 regions with iRepertoire HTBI primers generated TCR beta libraries. TCRdb processed the multiplex PCR reads anew with MiXCR; each CDR3 protein has one entry. The sample contains fewer than 450,000 distinct CDR3 sequences, 14% to 15% of which appear only once. This sample stems from a study of regulatory T cells in long-lasting Graves disease. Whole-study findings and limits: Segments TRBV28, TRBJ1-2 and TRBJ2-5 showed preferential usage in persistent disease.

These same records also appear under a second study, on T cells in Graves' hyperthyroidism and ophthalmopathy.

The chain uses TRBV19 and TRBJ2-7; D possibly matches TRBD1 or TRBD2 (5 bases each). Sequenced here: peripheral blood mononuclear cells (PBMCs), sampled at new diagnosis, from a patient treated with antithyroid drugs. This receptor was obtained from a woman in her forties with Graves disease. The DNA of the CDR3 is TGTGCCAGTAGTATTAATTGGGGGAACCCCTACGAGCAGTACTTC. It yields the protein CASSINWGNPYEQYF.